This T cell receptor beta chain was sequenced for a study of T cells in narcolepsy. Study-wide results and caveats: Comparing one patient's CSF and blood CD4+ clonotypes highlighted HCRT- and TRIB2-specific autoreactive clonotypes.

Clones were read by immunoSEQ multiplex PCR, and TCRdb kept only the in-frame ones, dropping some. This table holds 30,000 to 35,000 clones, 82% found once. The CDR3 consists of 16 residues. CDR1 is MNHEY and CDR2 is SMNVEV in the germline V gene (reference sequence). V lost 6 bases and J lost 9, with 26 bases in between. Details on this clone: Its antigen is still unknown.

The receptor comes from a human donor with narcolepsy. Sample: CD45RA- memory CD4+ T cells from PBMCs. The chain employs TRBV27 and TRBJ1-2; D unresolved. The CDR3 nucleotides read TGTGCCAGCAGCCCAACCACGATCGGCCGCATGGGTAGCTACACCTTC. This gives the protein CASSPTTIGRMGSYTF.